This T cell receptor beta chain came from a study of cytomegalovirus exposure and HLA in healthy donors. Overall study context: Early released data had 80 million or so unique TCRs, all coming from HLA-typed donors. Study outcomes and limitations: In an earlier analysis, about 87% or about 30%: the productive usage of most TCR beta V segments. About 180 TCR beta chains were listed as cytomegalovirus-associated. Later analysis identified about 18,000 TCR beta sequences associated with HLA alleles, using a false discovery rate threshold of 0.05.

To note about this clone: Its cognate antigen is unknown.

Vbeta (60) and Jbeta (13) primers were used in the PCR. Profiled with immunoSEQ multiplex PCR; TCRdb holds only in-frame clones, not every one. The sample lists about 150,000 clones; 80% were seen once. Unmatched junction bases numbered 4, after V lost 2 bases and J lost 1 base. This CDR3 is 16 amino acids long. CDR1 and CDR2 from the germline V gene are LNHNV and YYDKDF (reference sequence). The sequencing sample was made of PBMCs. This rearrangement joins TRBV15 to TRBJ2-1, with 8 bases aligning to TRBD2. The TCR was taken from a man aged 30 to 39 in good health and CMV-seropositive. The CDR3 is CATSRSSGRSYNEQFF. Here the CDR3 DNA reads TGTGCCACCAGCAGATCAAGCGGGAGATCCTACAATGAGCAGTTCTTC.